This TCR beta chain came from a study of graft-versus-host responses after intestinal transplantation. About the research overall: Anti-thymocyte globulin was used for induction in all recipients, who then took tacrolimus and steroids for approximately 3 years.

The study, taken as a whole, reports: GvH clones appeared in recipient marrow, some first in ileum or blood.

Measured with immunoSEQ multiplex PCR; TCRdb has only the in-frame clones, and not every one. The table records some 88,000 clones, approximately 94% of them present only once. Points on this clone: The target antigen is unknown.

The germline V gene has CDR1 LGHNA and CDR2 YSLEER. The ends lost 1 base at V and 4 bases at J; junction bases unmatched: 16. The CDR3 loop spans 19 amino acids. The V and J genes are TRBV4-3 and TRBJ1-2; TRBD1 matches 9 bases. The TCR was taken from a human donor who received an intestinal transplant. This specimen consisted of unstimulated CD8+ T cells sorted from spleen or lymph node cells, obtained before intestinal transplant. The CDR3 reads CASSQGTGTGYLKGYGYTF. CDR3 DNA sequence: TGCGCCAGCAGCCAAGGTACCGGGACAGGGTACCTTAAGGGCTATGGCTACACCTTC.